This T cell receptor beta chain was sequenced in a study of immune cell composition in non-small cell lung cancer. General study results and limits: It was not proven that tumour-reactive clones equal dominant tumour-associated clones. Squamous carcinomas (roughly 80%) more often had tumour-associated clones >0.5% than adenocarcinomas (33%).

The method was immunoSEQ multiplex PCR; TCRdb's version includes in-frame clones alone and lacks a portion of them. Of about 3,100 clones in the sample, about 82% were seen once. The CDR3 loop spans 13 amino acids. V was cut by 4 bases and J by 5 bases, with 9 bases left in between. Germline CDR1 is SGDLS and CDR2 is YYNGEE. Turning to this clone: What it binds is unknown.

The sample consisted of lung tumor tissue. This clonotype was sampled from a human donor with non-small cell lung cancer. The chain has TRBV9 and TRBJ2-2; D is unclear. The CDR3 loop is CASSPIGTGELFF. DNA of the CDR3: TGTGCCAGCAGCCCCATCGGGACCGGGGAGCTGTTTTTT.